These 18 T cell receptor beta chains were all obtained from the same sample, sequenced in a study of CD8 T cells in Susac syndrome. With random hexamers, reverse transcription was performed on about 0.5 to 1 ug of RNA. TCRdb re-analysed the immunoSEQ multiplex PCR reads in MiXCR, keeping a single row per CDR3 protein. The sample yields 150,000 to 200,000 distinct CDR3 sequences, roughly 96% seen once. Sample: CD4+ T cells from PBMCs. The receptors stem from a human donor with multiple sclerosis.

The chain couples TRBV20-1 to TRBJ2-3, with 8 nucleotides matching TRBD2. Germline trimming cut 5 bases from V and 2 bases from J; bases unmatched to any gene: 6. From germline, CDR1 is DFQATT and CDR2 SNEGSKA (reference sequence). The CDR3 sequence is 14 residues long. The CDR3 sequence: CSAPPGGNTDTQYF. CDR3 coding DNA: TGCAGTGCTCCCCCGGGAGGGAACACAGATACGCAGTATTTT.

The J gene is TRBJ2-3, the V gene TRBV13, with 9 nucleotides matching TRBD1. Germline V gives CDR1 PRHDT, CDR2 FYEKMQ (reference sequence). V trimming: 5 bases; J trimming: 4 bases; junction bases outside the gene matches: 4. The CDR3 runs to 14 residues. CDR3 DNA: TGTGCCAGCAGCGGTAGGACAGGGGCAGATACGCAGTATTTT. Translating it yields CASSGRTGADTQYF. The full variable domain, its missing parts supplied by reference TRBV13 and TRBJ2-3, is AAGVIQSPRHLIKEKRETATLKCYPIPRHDTVYWYQQGPGQDPQFLISFYEKMQSDKGSIPDRFSAQQFSDYHSELNMSSLELGDSALYFCASSGRTGADTQYFGPGTRLTVL.

The chain has TRBV20-1 and TRBJ1-3; no clear D. V was clipped by 3 bases and J by 4 bases, with 10 bases between them. Germline-derived CDR1 and CDR2 are DFQATT and SNEGSKA (reference sequence). The CDR3 extends over 13 amino acids. CDR3 protein: CSASRPVGNTIYF. CDR3 coding DNA: TGCAGTGCTAGTCGGCCCGTAGGAAACACCATATATTTT.

CDR3 amino acids: CASSQDRDSNQPQHF. The CDR3 DNA is TGTGCCAGCAGCCAAGATCGGGACAGCAATCAGCCCCAGCATTTT. The genes are TRBV3-1 and TRBJ1-5; D perhaps matches TRBD1 (5 bases). Trimming shortened V by 0 bases and J by 1 base, and 7 bases separated the two germline ends. The CDR3 contains 15 residues. CDR1 and CDR2 (germline): LGHDT, YNNKEL (reference sequence).

The genes are TRBV4-2 and TRBJ2-7; 9 bases align to TRBD2. V lost 0 bases, J lost 2 bases, and 8 bases stayed unmatched. CDR1 LGHNA and CDR2 YNFKEQ come from the germline V gene. The CDR3 extends over 17 amino acids. In DNA form, the CDR3 reads TGTGCCAGCAGCCAAGATATGGTAGCGGGGGCCCCCTACGAGCAGTACTTC. It specifies CASSQDMVAGAPYEQYF.

In this sample, this clonotype turned up once. In DNA, the CDR3 is TGTGCCTGGAGTCCCACCCGGACTAGTAAAGAGCAGTTCTTC. It encodes CAWSPTRTSKEQFF. This chain connects TRBV30 to TRBJ2-1; TRBD2 aligns across 7 bases. With 2 bases clipped from V and 10 bases from J, the junction kept 11 bases outside the gene matches. This CDR3 has 14 residues. Germline V gives CDR1 GTSNPN, CDR2 SVGIG (reference sequence).

CDR3 sequence reads: CASSLGLAVSNEQFF. The CDR3 coding sequence is TGCGCCAGCAGCTTGGGACTAGCGGTCTCCAATGAGCAGTTCTTC. The rearrangement joins TRBV5-1 to TRBJ2-1; 9 nucleotides line up with TRBD2. CDR3 length: 15 residues. Germline loops: CDR1 SGHRS, CDR2 YFSETQ. The J segment lost 6 bases and the V segment lost 0 bases, leaving 4 bases of the junction unmatched.

This chain joins TRBV7-2 and TRBJ1-2; D remains ambiguous. The germline V gene has CDR1 SGHTA and CDR2 FQGNSA. Trimming left V 0 bases short and J 6 bases short, with 8 bases between. The CDR3 sequence is 13 residues long. CDR3: CASSLARDDGYTF. CDR3 nucleotide sequence: TGTGCCAGCAGCTTAGCCCGGGATGATGGCTACACCTTC.

In DNA form, the CDR3 reads TGTGCCAGCAGCGTAGATGCAGATACGCAGTATTTT. Protein product: CASSVDADTQYF. This rearrangement joins TRBV9 to TRBJ2-3; D unresolved. The germline V and J ends were trimmed by 0 bases and 4 bases, with 3 bases remaining between them. CDR1 SGDLS and CDR2 YYNGEE come from the germline V gene. The CDR3 has 12 amino acids.

This sequence joins TRBV14 and TRBJ2-7; weak D call: TRBD2 (5 bases). CDR1 is SGHDN, CDR2 FVKESK, per germline. V dropped 0 bases and J dropped 2 bases, with 17 bases sitting between them. This CDR3 contains 17 residues. CDR3 sequence (DNA): TGTGCCAGCAGCCAAGAACAAAGTACTAGGTTGACCTACGAGCAGTACTTC. Protein product: CASSQEQSTRLTYEQYF.

The CDR3 loop reads CASSQTLGQGFEQYF. The CDR3 DNA reads as TGTGCCAGCAGCCAGACGTTGGGACAGGGGTTCGAGCAGTACTTC. The genes are TRBV3-1 and TRBJ2-7; 10 bases line up with TRBD1. V trimming: 3 bases; J trimming: 6 bases; junction bases outside the gene matches: 8. The germline V gene encodes CDR1 LGHDT and CDR2 YNNKEL (reference sequence). The CDR3 has 15 amino acids.

The chain recombines TRBV20-1 with TRBJ2-3; 8 bases align to TRBD2. The CDR3 totals 13 residues. Germline CDR1 and CDR2: DFQATT and SNEGSKA (reference sequence). J was trimmed by 6 bases and V by 1 base; bases with no gene match: 3. DNA of the CDR3: TGCAGTGCTAGAGGGACTAGCTGGGATACGCAGTATTTT. Protein: CSARGTSWDTQYF.

The rearrangement links TRBV7-2 to TRBJ1-1; D is uncertain. The V end was cut by 1 base, the J end by 2 bases, with 8 bases between. The CDR3 covers 14 residues. CDR1 and CDR2 (germline): SGHTA, FQGNSA. The CDR3 region is CASSLDLGNTEAFF. The CDR3 bases are TGTGCCAGCAGCTTAGATCTGGGAAACACTGAAGCTTTCTTT.

This CDR3 reads CSVLILAGGTEQFF. The CDR3 nucleotides are TGCAGCGTTTTGATTCTAGCGGGAGGAACTGAGCAGTTCTTC. V usage is TRBV29-1 and J usage is TRBJ2-1; 11 bases are a match to TRBD2. The germline V gene encodes CDR1 SQVTM and CDR2 ANQGSEA. Trimming took 5 bases from V and 9 from J; bases not matched to a gene: 9. The CDR3 sequence is 14 residues long.

J is TRBJ2-1 and V is TRBV5-3; 8 bases are shared with TRBD2. TRBV5-3 is sorted into the ORF group, with uncertain function. After removal of 10 bases from V and 10 bases from J, the junction contained 13 bases not matched to a gene. The CDR3 runs 13 residues. The CDR3 is CASAGGRFGEQFF. CDR3 in DNA: TGTGCCTCGGCTGGCGGGAGGTTCGGGGAGCAGTTCTTC.

The V gene is TRBV18, the J gene TRBJ2-1; either TRBD1 or TRBD2 may fit D (5 bases each). The germline CDR1 and CDR2 sequences are KGHSH and LQKENI. V lost 3 bases, J lost 7 bases, and 19 bases lay in between. The CDR3 spans 16 residues. Written as DNA, the CDR3 is TGTGCCAGCTCACCTAGTCCGCCGAGCGGACATAATGAGCAGTTCTTC. This codes for CASSPSPPSGHNEQFF.

V is TRBV7-8 and J is TRBJ1-1, with D perhaps matching TRBD1 (5 bases). The CDR3 loop spans 14 amino acids. Per the germline V gene, CDR1 is SGHVS and CDR2 is FQNEAQ. V dropped 6 bases and J dropped 1 base, with 12 bases sitting between them. The CDR3 nucleotides read TGTGCCAGCAGTCAGGGATCAAGGAACACTGAAGCTTTCTTT. Residues: CASSQGSRNTEAFF.

V and J are TRBV9 and TRBJ2-7; 10 bases line up with TRBD1. CDR1 SGDLS and CDR2 YYNGEE come from the germline V gene. The CDR3 is made up of 16 amino acids. The J segment lost 6 bases and the V segment lost 4 bases, leaving 13 bases of the junction unmatched. The CDR3 region is CASSQTGGTGAVEQYF. Here the CDR3 DNA reads TGTGCCAGCAGCCAAACCGGGGGGACAGGGGCCGTCGAGCAGTACTTC. The full variable domain, its missing parts supplied by reference TRBV9 and TRBJ2-7, is DSGVTQTPKHLITATGQRVTLRCSPRSGDLSVYWYQQSLDQGLQFLIQYYNGEERAKGNILERFSAQQFPDLHSELNLSSLELGDSALYFCASSQTGGTGAVEQYFGPGTRLTVT.